The rows below give T cell receptor beta chains drawn from one sample of a study of response to subunit inactivated influenza vaccine. TCRdb re-analysed the RT-PCR reads in MiXCR, keeping a single row per CDR3 protein. This table has 650,000 to 800,000 distinct CDR3 sequences, about a fifth appearing once. The sequencing here drew on PBMCs from blood, taken around 5 days after vaccination. All receptors come from a middle-aged man who received an inactivated influenza vaccine. Both conserved end residues are part of each CDR3. D genes are given only for firm matches. Not every row has a clone size; where given, it reads once, few, many or a size class.

d_gene	v_gene	j_gene	abundance	CDR3nt	CDR3aa
-	TRBV20-1	TRBJ2-2	few	TGCAGTGCTAGGGTGGGGTCAGGGATGACGGGGGAGCTGTTTTTT	CSARVGSGMTGELFF
TRBD1	TRBV7-9	TRBJ2-1	-	TGTGCCAGCAGGCCCCGGGACAGGGGGAGGAATGAGCAGTTCTTC	CASRPRDRGRNEQFF
-	TRBV9	TRBJ2-7	few	TGTGCCAGCAGCGTAGTCTCCTACGAGCAGTACTTC	CASSVVSYEQYF
-	TRBV5-1	TRBJ1-2	few	TGCGCCAGCAGCCGCGGTAGGGATCCTGGCTACACCTTC	CASSRGRDPGYTF
-	TRBV12-3/TRBV12-4	TRBJ2-5	-	TGTGCCAGCAGGGGGGGACTTTCGGTTCAAGAGACCCAGTACTTC	CASRGGLSVQETQYF
TRBD1	TRBV12-3/TRBV12-4	TRBJ1-2	-	TGTGCCAGCAGATCGGACAGGACAAACTATGGCTACACCTTC	CASRSDRTNYGYTF
-	TRBV5-1	TRBJ2-5	-	TGCGCCAGCAGCACTAGGGAGTTGGAGACCCAGTACTTC	CASSTRELETQYF
-	TRBV7-2	TRBJ2-5	many	TGTGCCAGCAGCTTCGGACAGATAGAGACCCAGTACTTC	CASSFGQIETQYF
TRBD2	TRBV7-2	TRBJ2-7	many	TGTGCCAGCAGCTTAGAGCCTAGCGGGGTCTACGAGCAGTACTTC	CASSLEPSGVYEQYF
-	TRBV5-1	TRBJ2-1	few	TGCGCCAGCAGCTTGGAGGGCAGCGGAAGGAGCTACAATGAGCAGTTCTTC	CASSLEGSGRSYNEQFF
-	TRBV10-3	TRBJ1-4	-	TGTGCCATCAGTGAGAGGGTCTCTAATGAAAAACTGTTTTTT	CAISERVSNEKLFF
TRBD1	TRBV11-2	TRBJ2-3	few	TGTGCCAGCAGCTCCCGGGACAGCGGATACACAGATACGCAGTATTTT	CASSSRDSGYTDTQYF
-	TRBV5-1	TRBJ1-1	-	TGCGCCAGCAGCTTGACGGCAGGGCCTCGGAACACTGAAGCTTTCTTT	CASSLTAGPRNTEAFF
-	TRBV4-3	TRBJ1-2	many	TGCGCCAGCAGCCAAGAAACCGGGAAAGCTAACTATGGCTACACCTTC	CASSQETGKANYGYTF
-	TRBV12-3/TRBV12-4	TRBJ2-1	few	TGTGCCAGCAGTTCCAGGGGGGCTGAGCAGTTCTTC	CASSSRGAEQFF
-	TRBV7-6	TRBJ2-3	-	TGTGCCAGCAGCTTATCCCCCGTTTGGGGGGCGTCGCAGTATTTT	CASSLSPVWGASQYF
-	TRBV11-2	TRBJ2-3	-	TGTGCCAGCAGCTTACAGGCCTCTAGCACAGATACGCAGTATTTT	CASSLQASSTDTQYF
-	TRBV9	TRBJ1-1	many	TGTGCCAGCAGCGTAAAGAGGGCTTTCTTT	CASSVKRAFF
-	TRBV12-3/TRBV12-4	TRBJ2-5	few	TGTGCCAGCAGTTCCCTAACAGGAATGGAGACCCAGTACTTC	CASSSLTGMETQYF
-	TRBV9	TRBJ2-1	once	TGTGCCAGCACCAAGGCGGGCTCTCAGAATGAGCAGTTCTTC	CASTKAGSQNEQFF
TRBD2	TRBV28	TRBJ2-1	-	TGTGCCAGCAGTTTATGGAGGTTAGGTAGCGGGAAAAATGAGCAGTTCTTC	CASSLWRLGSGKNEQFF
TRBD1	TRBV7-2	TRBJ2-3	-	TGTGCCAGCAGCACCTCCGGGACAGTGCTCACAGATACGCAGTATTTT	CASSTSGTVLTDTQYF
TRBD2	TRBV7-2	TRBJ2-7	-	TGTGCCAGCAGCCCGGGACTAGCGGGAGTCTCCTCCTACGAGCAGTACTTC	CASSPGLAGVSSYEQYF
-	TRBV2	TRBJ1-4	-	TGTGCCAGCAGAGACCATGGCGGAGGTCTGTTTTTT	CASRDHGGGLFF
TRBD2	TRBV4-2	TRBJ2-5	-	TGTGCCAGCAGCCAAGATCCTAGCGGGGGGCTCCAAGAGACCCAGTACTTC	CASSQDPSGGLQETQYF
-	TRBV12-3/TRBV12-4	TRBJ2-2	few	TGTGCCAGCAGTCCCCCAGGGAATGGCGGGGAGCTGTTTTTT	CASSPPGNGGELFF
TRBD2	TRBV2	TRBJ2-3	few	TGTGCCAGCAGTGATCCCGCAAGGAGAGCGGGAGAGGATACGCAGTATTTT	CASSDPARRAGEDTQYF
-	TRBV5-6	TRBJ2-3	many	TGTGCCAGCAGCTTGGGAGTGGGCACAGATACGCAGTATTTT	CASSLGVGTDTQYF
TRBD2	TRBV5-1	TRBJ2-3	-	TGCGCCAGCAGCGTAGGACTAGCATCGGATTTGACAGATACGCAGTATTTT	CASSVGLASDLTDTQYF